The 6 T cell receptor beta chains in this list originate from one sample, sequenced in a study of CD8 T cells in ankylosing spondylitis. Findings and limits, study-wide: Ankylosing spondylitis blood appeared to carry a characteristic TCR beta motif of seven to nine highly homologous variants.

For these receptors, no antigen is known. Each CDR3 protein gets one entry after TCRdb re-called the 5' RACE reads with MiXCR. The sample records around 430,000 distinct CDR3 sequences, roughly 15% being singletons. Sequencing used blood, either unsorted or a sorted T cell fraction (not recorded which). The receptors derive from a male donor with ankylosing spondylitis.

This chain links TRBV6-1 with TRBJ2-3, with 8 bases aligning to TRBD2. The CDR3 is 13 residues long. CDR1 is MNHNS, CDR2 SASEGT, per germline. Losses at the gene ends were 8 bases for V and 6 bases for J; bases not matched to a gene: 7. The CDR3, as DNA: TGTGCCAGCTACCCGGGGGGGGATGATACGCAGTATTTT. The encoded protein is CASYPGGDDTQYF.

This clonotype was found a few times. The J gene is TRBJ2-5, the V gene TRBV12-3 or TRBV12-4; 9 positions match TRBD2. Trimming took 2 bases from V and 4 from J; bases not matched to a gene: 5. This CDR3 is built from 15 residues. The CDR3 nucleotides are TGTGCCAGCAGTTTACGGCTAGCGGGACGAGAGACCCAGTACTTC. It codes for CASSLRLAGRETQYF.

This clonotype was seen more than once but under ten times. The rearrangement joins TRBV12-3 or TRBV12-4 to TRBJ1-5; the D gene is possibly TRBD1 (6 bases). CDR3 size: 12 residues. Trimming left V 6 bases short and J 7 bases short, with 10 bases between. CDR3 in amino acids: CASRAGAQPQHF. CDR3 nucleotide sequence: TGTGCCAGCAGGGCGGGGGCACAGCCCCAGCATTTT.

This chain's CDR3 is CSAVLPSSYNEQFF. The CDR3 nucleotides read TGCAGTGCCGTTTTACCGAGCTCCTACAATGAGCAGTTCTTC. This chain links TRBV20-1 with TRBJ2-1; no definite D call. The germline V gene encodes CDR1 DFQATT and CDR2 SNEGSKA (reference sequence). The CDR3 spans 14 residues. V dropped 6 bases and J dropped 0 bases, with 12 bases sitting between them.

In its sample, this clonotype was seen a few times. The CDR3 bases are TGTGCCACCAGCAGGGGGGGAGGGGCGTCCTACGAGCAGTACTTC. Encoded protein: CATSRGGGASYEQYF. The V gene is TRBV15, the J gene TRBJ2-7, with TRBD2 matching 7 bases. The CDR3 is 15 residues long. Germline CDR1 reads LNHNV; CDR2 reads YYDKDF (reference sequence). Unmatched junction bases numbered 6, after V lost 3 bases and J lost 1 base.

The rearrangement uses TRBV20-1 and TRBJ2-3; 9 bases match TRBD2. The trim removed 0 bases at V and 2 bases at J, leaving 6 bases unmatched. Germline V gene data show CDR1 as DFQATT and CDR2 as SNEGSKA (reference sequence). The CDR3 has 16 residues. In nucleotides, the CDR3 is TGCAGTGCTAGAGATGGGGTAGCGGGGGCCACAGATACGCAGTATTTT. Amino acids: CSARDGVAGATDTQYF.